Listed here are 15 T cell receptor beta chains from one sample, sequenced in a study of blood T cells in healthy people across ages. Primed by a sample-barcoded 5' primer and a J-beta primer mix, a second PCR proceeded for about 6 to 12 cycles. One entry per CDR3 protein results from TCRdb running MiXCR on the 5' RACE reads. The table has around 750,000 distinct CDR3 sequences, approximately 55% seen once. Sequenced: blood. The receptors stem from a man of 80 years or more in good health.

This clonotype has just a few counts. The V and J genes are TRBV6-2 or TRBV6-3 and TRBJ1-1; 10 bases map to TRBD1. The CDR3 is 15 residues long. Trimming at V came to 2 bases and at J to 8 bases, leaving 8 bases not matched to a gene. CDR1 MNHEY and CDR2 SVGEGT come from the germline V gene. CDR3 nucleotides: TGTGCCAGCAGTTACATCGACAGGGGGCGACGCGAAGCTTTCTTT. Its translation is CASSYIDRGRREAFF.

This clonotype has only one observation. The V call is TRBV2, the J call TRBJ2-6, with D perhaps matching TRBD1 (7 bases). Germline values: CDR1 SNHLY, CDR2 FYNNEI. The germline V and J ends were trimmed by 5 bases and 2 bases, with 16 bases remaining between them. This CDR3 region has 17 residues. CDR3 sequence reads: CASSPTGRLPGANVLTF. The CDR3 region has the DNA TGTGCCAGCAGTCCGACAGGGAGGTTACCTGGGGCCAACGTCCTGACTTTC.

The chain carries TRBV20-1 and TRBJ2-7, with TRBD2 as a possible D gene (6 bases). Germline CDR1 is DFQATT and CDR2 is SNEGSKA (reference sequence). The CDR3 loop spans 15 amino acids. With 4 bases removed from V and 2 bases from J, the gap between germline ends came to 18 bases. CDR3 DNA: TGCAGTGCTATCCCGAGAACCGGGACTCCCTACGAGCAGTACTTC. Protein sequence: CSAIPRTGTPYEQYF.

This clonotype was detected only once. The chain is built from TRBV6-5 and TRBJ2-1; TRBD1 matches at 9 bases. The length of the CDR3 is 17 residues. Per the germline V gene, CDR1 is MNHEY and CDR2 is SVGAGI. The V and J ends lost 1 base and 0 bases, in that order; junction bases with no gene match: 4. In nucleotides, the CDR3 is TGTGCCAGCAGTTACTTTGCGACAGGGGGCTCCTACAATGAGCAGTTCTTC. Amino acids: CASSYFATGGSYNEQFF.

This clonotype was counted a single time. The chain employs TRBV27 and TRBJ2-1; 7 positions match TRBD2. V gave up 0 bases and J gave up 8 bases; unmatched junction bases: 13. Germline V gene sequence: CDR1 MNHEY, CDR2 SMNVEV (reference sequence). This CDR3 has 17 amino acids. The CDR3 loop is CASSLSIRRGGLDEQFF. The CDR3 DNA is TGTGCCAGCAGTTTATCGATACGACGGGGAGGGCTCGATGAGCAGTTCTTC.

Only one count was recorded for this clonotype. This chain joins TRBV20-1 and TRBJ2-5; 8 bases align to TRBD1. The DNA end lines up better with TRBJ2-7; the J call may be wrong. Looked up from germline, CDR1 is DFQATT and CDR2 is SNEGSKA (reference sequence). CDR3 length: 13 residues. The CDR3 loop is CSARTGEGYEQYF. As DNA, the CDR3 is TGCAGTGCTAGGACAGGGGAAGGCTACGAGCAGTACTTC.

Details on this clonotype: With a much larger clone just one base away, this may be a read error. V and J are TRBV10-2 and TRBJ2-4; either TRBD1 or TRBD2 may supply D (5 bases each). Gene TRBJ2-7 matches the end of the DNA better, so the J call may be wrong. The V gene's germline CDR1 is WSHSY and CDR2 SAAADI. CDR3 length: 14 residues. The CDR3 coding sequence is TGCGCCTGCAGTGAGTCGGGACGCTCCTACGAGCAGTACTTC. This codes for CACSESGRSYEQYF.

In this sample, this clonotype turned up a few times. The chain couples TRBV7-2 to TRBJ2-1; D gene ambiguous. This CDR3 is 12 amino acids long. CDR1 is SGHTA and CDR2 is FQGNSA in the germline V gene. The ends were cut back, 3 bases at V and 5 bases at J, with 5 bases in the middle. CDR3 region: CASSFINNEQFF. CDR3 nucleotide sequence: TGTGCCAGCAGCTTTATAAACAATGAGCAGTTCTTC.

The V gene is TRBV20-1, the J gene TRBJ1-2; D unresolved. This CDR3 comprises 16 residues. V was clipped by 0 bases and J by 7 bases, with 21 bases between them. CDR1 and CDR2 from the germline V gene are DFQATT and SNEGSKA (reference sequence). The DNA for the CDR3 is TGCAGTGCTAGAGATTTTCGGGCAGGAACTGCTGGTGGCTACACCTTC. Its translation: CSARDFRAGTAGGYTF.

This clonotype has a handful of counts. The chain joins TRBV29-1 to TRBJ2-3; D unresolved. The ends were cut back, 1 base at V and 2 bases at J, with 10 bases in the middle. Germline CDR1 is SQVTM and CDR2 is ANQGSEA. The CDR3 is 14 amino acids. CDR3 residues: CSVEGSGFTDTQYF. CDR3 sequence (DNA): TGCAGCGTTGAAGGATCCGGGTTCACAGATACGCAGTATTTT.

V and J are TRBV7-8 and TRBJ2-5; perhaps TRBD2 as D (6 bases). The end of the DNA is better explained by TRBJ2-1, so the J call may be wrong. Per the germline V gene, CDR1 is SGHVS and CDR2 is FQNEAQ. The CDR3 has 13 amino acids. The CDR3 sequence: CASAGRCQETQFF. CDR3 in DNA: TGTGCCAGCGCGGGGAGGTGCCAAGAGACCCAGTTCTTC.

J is TRBJ2-1 and V is TRBV7-2, with TRBD2 matching 12 bases. Germline CDR1 is SGHTA and CDR2 is FQGNSA. Trimming removed 5 bases from V and 8 bases from J; junction bases left unmatched: 7. The CDR3 is made up of 15 amino acids. CDR3 DNA sequence: TGTGCCAGCAGCAGGGAGCTAGCGGGAGGGGATGAGCAGTTCTTC. It translates to CASSRELAGGDEQFF.

This rearrangement joins TRBV29-1 to TRBJ2-7; TRBD2 matches 9 bases. This CDR3 comprises 13 residues. Germline CDR1 reads SQVTM; CDR2 reads ANQGSEA. The V and J ends lost 7 bases and 0 bases, in that order; junction bases with no gene match: 4. The CDR3 DNA reads as TGCAGCGCTTCTAGCGGGAACTCCTACGAGCAGTACTTC. It is translated as CSASSGNSYEQYF.

In this sample, this clonotype turned up a few times. The chain has TRBV20-1 and TRBJ2-7; TRBD1 might be the D (5 bases). Germline V CDR1 and CDR2: DFQATT, SNEGSKA (reference sequence). This CDR3 has 13 amino acids. Trimming removed 4 bases at V and 0 bases at J, with 10 bases between. The CDR3 sequence is CSATSQDSYEQYF. The CDR3 DNA follows: TGCAGTGCTACCTCACAGGACTCCTACGAGCAGTACTTC.

V and J are TRBV20-1 and TRBJ2-3; 12 bases line up with TRBD2. CDR1 is DFQATT, CDR2 SNEGSKA, per germline (reference sequence). The CDR3 contains 17 residues. After removal of 2 bases from V and 1 base from J, the junction contained 7 bases not matched to a gene. This CDR3 is CSARFGLAGGRTDTQYF. The CDR3 bases are TGCAGTGCTAGATTCGGGCTAGCGGGAGGGCGCACAGATACGCAGTATTTT.